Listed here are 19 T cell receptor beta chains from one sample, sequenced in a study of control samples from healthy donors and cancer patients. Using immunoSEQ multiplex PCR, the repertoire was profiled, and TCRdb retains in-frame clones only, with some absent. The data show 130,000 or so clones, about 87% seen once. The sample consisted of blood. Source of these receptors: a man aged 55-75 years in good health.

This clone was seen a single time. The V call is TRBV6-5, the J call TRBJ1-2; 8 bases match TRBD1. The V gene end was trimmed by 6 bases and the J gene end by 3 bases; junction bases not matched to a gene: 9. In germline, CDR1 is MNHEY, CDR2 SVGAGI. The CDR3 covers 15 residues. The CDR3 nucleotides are TGTGCCAGCAGCCGCAGGGGGCGCGGGGACTATGGCTACACCTTC. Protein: CASSRRGRGDYGYTF.

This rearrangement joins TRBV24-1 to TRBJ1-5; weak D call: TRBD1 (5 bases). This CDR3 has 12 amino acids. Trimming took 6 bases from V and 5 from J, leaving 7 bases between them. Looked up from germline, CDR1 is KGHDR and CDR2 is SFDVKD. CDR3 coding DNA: TGTGCCACCAGTCTACAGGATCAGCCCCAGCATTTT. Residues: CATSLQDQPQHF.

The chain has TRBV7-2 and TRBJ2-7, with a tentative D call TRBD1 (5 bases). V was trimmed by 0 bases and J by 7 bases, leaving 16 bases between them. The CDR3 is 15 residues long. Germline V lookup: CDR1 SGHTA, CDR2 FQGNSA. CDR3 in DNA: TGTGCCAGCAGCTTAGCAGGGGTGGTGGTTCGGGAGCAGTACTTC. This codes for CASSLAGVVVREQYF.

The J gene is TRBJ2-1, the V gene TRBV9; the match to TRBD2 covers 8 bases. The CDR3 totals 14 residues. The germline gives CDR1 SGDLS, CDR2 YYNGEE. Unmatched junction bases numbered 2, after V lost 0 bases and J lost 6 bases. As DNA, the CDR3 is TGTGCCAGCAGCGTAGTCCTAGCGGGCAATGAGCAGTTCTTC. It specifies CASSVVLAGNEQFF.

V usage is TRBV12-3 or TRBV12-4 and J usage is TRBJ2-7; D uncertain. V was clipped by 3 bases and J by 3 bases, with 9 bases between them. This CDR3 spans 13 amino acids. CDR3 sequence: CASSFLGLYEQYF. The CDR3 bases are TGTGCCAGCAGTTTTCTGGGCCTCTACGAGCAGTACTTC.

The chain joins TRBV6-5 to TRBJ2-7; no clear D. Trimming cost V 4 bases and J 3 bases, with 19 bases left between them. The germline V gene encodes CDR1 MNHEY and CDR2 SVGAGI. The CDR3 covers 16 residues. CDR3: CASSLPPESGVYEQYF. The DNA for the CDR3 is TGTGCCAGCAGTTTGCCTCCCGAATCAGGTGTCTACGAGCAGTACTTC.

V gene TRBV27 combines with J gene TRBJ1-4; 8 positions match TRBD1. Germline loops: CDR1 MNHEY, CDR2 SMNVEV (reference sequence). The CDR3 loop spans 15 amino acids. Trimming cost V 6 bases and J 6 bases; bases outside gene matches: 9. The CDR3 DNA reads TGTGCCAGCAGGTCAGGGGGCGCCTCGCATGAAAAACTGTTTTTT. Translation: CASRSGGASHEKLFF.

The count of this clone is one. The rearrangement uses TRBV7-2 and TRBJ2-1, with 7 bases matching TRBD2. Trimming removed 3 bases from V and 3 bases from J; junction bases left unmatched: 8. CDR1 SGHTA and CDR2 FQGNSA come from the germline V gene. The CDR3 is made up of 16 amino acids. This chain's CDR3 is CASSLGPAGFYNEQFF. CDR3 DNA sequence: TGTGCCAGCAGCTTGGGGCCAGCGGGGTTCTACAATGAGCAGTTCTTC.

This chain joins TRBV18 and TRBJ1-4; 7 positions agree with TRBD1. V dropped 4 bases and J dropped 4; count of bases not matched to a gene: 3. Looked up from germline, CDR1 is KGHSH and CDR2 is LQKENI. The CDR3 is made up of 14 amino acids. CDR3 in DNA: TGTGCCAGCTCACTTACAGGGGATAATGAAAAACTGTTTTTT. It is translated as CASSLTGDNEKLFF. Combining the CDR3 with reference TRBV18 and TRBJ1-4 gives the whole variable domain NAGVMQNPRHLVRRRGQEARLRCSPMKGHSHVYWYRQLPEEGLKFMVYLQKENIIDESGMPKERFSAEFPKEGPSILRIQQVVRGDSAAYFCASSLTGDNEKLFFGSGTQLSVL.

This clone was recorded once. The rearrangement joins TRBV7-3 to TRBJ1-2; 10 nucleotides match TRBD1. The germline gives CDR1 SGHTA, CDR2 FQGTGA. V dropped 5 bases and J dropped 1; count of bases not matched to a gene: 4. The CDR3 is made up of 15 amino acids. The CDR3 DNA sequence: TGTGCCAGCAGCAAGACAGGGGGCTTTAACTATGGCTACACCTTC. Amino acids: CASSKTGGFNYGYTF.

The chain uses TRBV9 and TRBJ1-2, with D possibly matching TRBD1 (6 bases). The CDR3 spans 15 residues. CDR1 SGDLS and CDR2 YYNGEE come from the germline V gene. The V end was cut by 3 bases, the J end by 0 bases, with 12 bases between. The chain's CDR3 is CASSGRDNANYGYTF. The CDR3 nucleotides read TGTGCCAGCAGCGGCCGGGACAACGCTAACTATGGCTACACCTTC.

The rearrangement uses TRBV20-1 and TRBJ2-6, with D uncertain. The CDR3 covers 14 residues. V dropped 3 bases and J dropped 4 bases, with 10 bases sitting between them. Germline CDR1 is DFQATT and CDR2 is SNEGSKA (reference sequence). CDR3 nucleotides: TGCAGTGCTAGTAATCCTTTCGGGGCCAACGTCCTGACTTTC. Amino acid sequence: CSASNPFGANVLTF.

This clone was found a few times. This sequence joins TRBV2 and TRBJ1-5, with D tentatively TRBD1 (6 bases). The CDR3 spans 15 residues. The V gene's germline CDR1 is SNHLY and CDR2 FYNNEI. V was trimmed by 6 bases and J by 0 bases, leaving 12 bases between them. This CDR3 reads CASSPDSLSNQPQHF. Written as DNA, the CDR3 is TGTGCCAGCAGCCCGGACAGTCTTAGCAATCAGCCCCAGCATTTT.

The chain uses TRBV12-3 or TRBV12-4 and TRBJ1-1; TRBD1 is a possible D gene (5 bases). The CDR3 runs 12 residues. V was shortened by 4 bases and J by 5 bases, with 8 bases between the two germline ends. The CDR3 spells CASSSGFTEAFF. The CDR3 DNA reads TGTGCCAGCAGTTCAGGGTTTACTGAAGCTTTCTTT.

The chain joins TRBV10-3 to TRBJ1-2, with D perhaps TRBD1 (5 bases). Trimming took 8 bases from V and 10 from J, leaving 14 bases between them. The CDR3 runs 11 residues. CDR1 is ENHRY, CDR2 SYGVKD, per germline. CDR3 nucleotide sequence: TGTGCCATCGGTCAGGGAGTTTCCTACACCTTC. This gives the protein CAIGQGVSYTF.

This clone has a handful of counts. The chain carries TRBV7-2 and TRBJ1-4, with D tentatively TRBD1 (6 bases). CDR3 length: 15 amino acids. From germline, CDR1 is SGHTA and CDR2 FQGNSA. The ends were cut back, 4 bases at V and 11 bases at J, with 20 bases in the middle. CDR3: CASSSDIQGFSKLFF. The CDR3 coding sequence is TGTGCCAGCAGCTCCGATATACAGGGTTTTTCGAAACTGTTTTTT.

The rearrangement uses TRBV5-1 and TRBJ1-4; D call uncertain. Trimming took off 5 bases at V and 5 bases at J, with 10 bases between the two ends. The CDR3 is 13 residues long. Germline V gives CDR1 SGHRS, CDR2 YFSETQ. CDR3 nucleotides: TGCGCCAGCAGGCAAACCTTGAATGAAAAACTGTTTTTT. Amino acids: CASRQTLNEKLFF. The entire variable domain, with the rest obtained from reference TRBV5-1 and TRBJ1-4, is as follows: KAGVTQTPRYLIKTRGQQVTLSCSPISGHRSVSWYQQTPGQGLQFLFEYFSETQRNKGNFPGRFSGRQFSNSRSEMNVSTLELGDSALYLCASRQTLNEKLFFGSGTQLSVL.

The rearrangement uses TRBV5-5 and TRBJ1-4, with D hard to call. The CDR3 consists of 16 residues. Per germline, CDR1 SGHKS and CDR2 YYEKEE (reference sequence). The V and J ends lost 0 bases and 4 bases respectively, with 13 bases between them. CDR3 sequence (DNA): TGTGCCAGCAGCTTGGTAGTAGGGTCTAGTAATGAAAAACTGTTTTTT. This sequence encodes CASSLVVGSSNEKLFF. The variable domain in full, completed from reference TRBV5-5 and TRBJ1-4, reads DAGVTQSPTHLIKTRGQQVTLRCSPISGHKSVSWYQQVLGQGPQFIFQYYEKEERGRGNFPDRFSARQFPNYSSELNVNALLLGDSALYLCASSLVVGSSNEKLFFGSGTQLSVL.

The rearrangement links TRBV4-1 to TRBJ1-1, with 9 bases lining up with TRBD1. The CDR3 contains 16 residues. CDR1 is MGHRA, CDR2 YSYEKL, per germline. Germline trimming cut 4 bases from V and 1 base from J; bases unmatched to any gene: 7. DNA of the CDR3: TGCGCCAGCAGCCTTGGGACAGGGTATGGGAACACTGAAGCTTTCTTT. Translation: CASSLGTGYGNTEAFF.